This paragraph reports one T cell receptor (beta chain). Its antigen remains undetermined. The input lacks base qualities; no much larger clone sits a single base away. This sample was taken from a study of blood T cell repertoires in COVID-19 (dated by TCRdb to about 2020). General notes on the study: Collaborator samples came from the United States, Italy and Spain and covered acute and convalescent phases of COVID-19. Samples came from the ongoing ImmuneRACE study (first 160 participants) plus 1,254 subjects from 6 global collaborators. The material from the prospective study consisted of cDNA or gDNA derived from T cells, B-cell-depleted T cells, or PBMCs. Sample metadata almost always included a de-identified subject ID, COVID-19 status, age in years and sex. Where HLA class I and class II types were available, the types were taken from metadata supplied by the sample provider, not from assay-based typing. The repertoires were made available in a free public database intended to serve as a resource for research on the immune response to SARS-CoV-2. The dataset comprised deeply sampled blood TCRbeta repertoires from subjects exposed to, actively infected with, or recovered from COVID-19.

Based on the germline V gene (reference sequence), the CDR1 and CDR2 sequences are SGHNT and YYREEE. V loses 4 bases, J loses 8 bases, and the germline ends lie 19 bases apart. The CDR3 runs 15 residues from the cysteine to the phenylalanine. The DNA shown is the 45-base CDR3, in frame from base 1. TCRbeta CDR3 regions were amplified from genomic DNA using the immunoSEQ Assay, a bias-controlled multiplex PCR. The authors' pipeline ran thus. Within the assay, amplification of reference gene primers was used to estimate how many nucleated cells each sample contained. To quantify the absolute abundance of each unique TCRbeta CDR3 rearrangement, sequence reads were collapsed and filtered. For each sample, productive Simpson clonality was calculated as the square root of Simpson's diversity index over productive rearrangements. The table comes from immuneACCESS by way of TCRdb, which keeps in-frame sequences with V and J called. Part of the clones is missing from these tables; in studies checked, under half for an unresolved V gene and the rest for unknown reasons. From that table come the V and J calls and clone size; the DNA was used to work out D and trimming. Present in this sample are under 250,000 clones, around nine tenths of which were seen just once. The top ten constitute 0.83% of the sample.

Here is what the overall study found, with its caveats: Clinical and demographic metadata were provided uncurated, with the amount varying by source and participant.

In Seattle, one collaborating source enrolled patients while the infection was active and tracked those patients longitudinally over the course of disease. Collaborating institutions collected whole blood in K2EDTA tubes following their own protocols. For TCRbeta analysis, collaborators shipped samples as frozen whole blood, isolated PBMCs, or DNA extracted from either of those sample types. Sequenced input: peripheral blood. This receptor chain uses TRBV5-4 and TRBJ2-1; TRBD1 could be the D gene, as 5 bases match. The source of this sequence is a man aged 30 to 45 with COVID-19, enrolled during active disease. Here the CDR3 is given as CASSPPGHSRDEQFF. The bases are TGTGCCAGCAGCCCTCCGGGCCATAGCAGGGATGAGCAGTTCTTC. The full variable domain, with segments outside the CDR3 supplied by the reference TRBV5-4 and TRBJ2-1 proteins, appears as ETGVTQSPTHLIKTRGQQVTLRCSSQSGHNTVSWYQQALGQGPQFIFQYYREEENGRGNFPPRFSGLQFPNYSSELNVNALELDDSALYLCASSPPGHSRDEQFFGPGTRLTVL.